These T cell receptor beta chains were read from a single sample in a study of T cell clonotyping in hematopoietic cell transplantation. Generated by immunoSEQ multiplex PCR, the TCRdb table keeps only in-frame clones and is missing some. The table lists some 40,000 clones, around 85% of them singletons. Specimen: peripheral blood mononuclear cells, collected before stem cell transplant. Source of these receptors: a man in his sixties with acute myeloid leukemia. Some clones in this sample may be carry-over from other donors' samples. CDR3s include the opening cysteine and the closing phenylalanine or tryptophan. A D gene is named only where the DNA matches it firmly. Clone sizes are given selectively: once, few, many, or a class where the clone is expanded.

j_gene | d_gene | abundance | v_gene | CDR3nt | CDR3aa
TRBJ1-3 | . | . | TRBV28 | TGTGCCATCCAGGACTCCTGGGGCTCTGGAAACACCATATATTTT | CAIQDSWGSGNTIYF
TRBJ2-7 | . | . | TRBV7-9 | TGTGCCAGCAGCCTCAGGAGTGGAGGGTCCTCCTACGAGCAGTACTTC | CASSLRSGGSSYEQYF
TRBJ1-5 | . | . | TRBV19 | TGTGCCAGTAGTATAGGTCGGTATAGCAATCAGCCCCAGCATTTT | CASSIGRYSNQPQHF
TRBJ1-2 | TRBD1 | . | TRBV5-4 | TGTGCCAGCAGCACCCGCCGGGACAGCACAGACTACACCTTC | CASSTRRDSTDYTF
TRBJ2-4 | . | . | TRBV4-1 | TGCGCCAGCAGCCACGCCGGGACCGAAAACATTCAGTACTTC | CASSHAGTENIQYF
TRBJ2-2 | . | once | TRBV5-1 | TGCGCCAGCAGCGGGGGGGGCGCGAACACCGGGGAGCTGTTTTTT | CASSGGGANTGELFF
TRBJ2-5 | . | . | TRBV27 | TGTGCCAGCAGTTCGGGACCCCCAGAGACCCAGTACTTC | CASSSGPPETQYF
TRBJ2-7 | . | once | TRBV2 | TGTGCCAGCAGTGGGAATGAGGGCAGATCCTACGAGCAGTACTTC | CASSGNEGRSYEQYF
TRBJ1-2 | . | . | TRBV28 | TGTGCCAGCAGTTTACCCCACATTTTAGGGACATATTATGGCTACACCTTC | CASSLPHILGTYYGYTF
TRBJ2-5 | . | . | TRBV5-6 | TGTGCCAGCAGCTTGAAACAGAACCAAGAGACCCAGTACTTC | CASSLKQNQETQYF
TRBJ1-2 | . | . | TRBV28 | TGTGCCAGCACCCGACAGGCGGGGTGGTATGGCTACACCTTC | CASTRQAGWYGYTF
TRBJ2-3 | TRBD1 | . | TRBV7-2 | TGTGCCAGCAGCTTGATCGGGACAGGGGGTAGCACAGATACGCAGTATTTT | CASSLIGTGGSTDTQYF
TRBJ1-5 | TRBD1 | . | TRBV5-6 | TGTGCCAGCAGCTTAGGGACAGCAGATCAGCCCCAGCATTTT | CASSLGTADQPQHF
TRBJ2-6 | . | . | TRBV7-9 | TGTGCCAGCAGCACAACAAACTCTGGGGCCAACGTCCTGACTTTC | CASSTTNSGANVLTF
TRBJ1-2 | . | . | TRBV29-1 | TGCAGCGTTGAAGTCACTGTGGGCGGCTACACCTTC | CSVEVTVGGYTF
TRBJ1-1 | TRBD1 | . | TRBV4-2 | TGTGCCAGCAGCCAGGAGACAGGGAATGGACTGAAAGCTTTCTTT | CASSQETGNGLKAFF
TRBJ1-2 | TRBD1 | . | TRBV5-8 | TGTGCCAGCAGCTTATCCTCTCTCCAGGGGGCCTACACCTTC | CASSLSSLQGAYTF
TRBJ1-2 | TRBD1 | . | TRBV13 | TGTGCCAGCAGCCAAAACCAACAGGGGTGGGGATATGGCTACACCTTC | CASSQNQQGWGYGYTF
TRBJ1-2 | . | . | TRBV7-9 | TGTGCCAGCAGCGTCGGGCCTAACTATGGCTACACCTTC | CASSVGPNYGYTF
TRBJ2-1 | TRBD1 | . | TRBV7-2 | TGTGCCAGCAGTCTACCGGGACAGCGATACAATGAGCAGTTCTTC | CASSLPGQRYNEQFF
TRBJ1-1 | . | . | TRBV12-5 | TGTGCTAGTGGTTTCTGGCTCACTGAAGCTTTCTTT | CASGFWLTEAFF
TRBJ2-2 | . | . | TRBV7-2 | TGTGCCAGCACCCCCAAGGTGGCAACCGCCAGGGAGCTGTTTTTT | CASTPKVATARELFF
TRBJ1-1 | . | . | TRBV28 | TGTGCCAGCAGTTTAATCCCTCGAAGGGCTGTAACGAACACTGAAGCTTTCTTT | CASSLIPRRAVTNTEAFF
TRBJ1-4 | . | few | TRBV11-2 | TGTGCCAGCAGCTTAGGTATCGGGGGTAGCGCTAATGAAAAACTGTTTTTT | CASSLGIGGSANEKLFF
TRBJ2-7 | TRBD2 | . | TRBV4-3 | TGCGCCAGCAGCCAAGATTACTTCGGGGGGAGCTACGAGCAGTACTTC | CASSQDYFGGSYEQYF
TRBJ2-2 | . | . | TRBV7-9 | TGTGCCGGCAGCCACTCAGGACAGATAAACACCGGGGAGCTGTTTTTT | CAGSHSGQINTGELFF
TRBJ2-7 | . | . | TRBV6-5 | TGTGCCAGCAGACCCGTGGGGGTCGCCTACGAGCAGTACTTC | CASRPVGVAYEQYF
TRBJ1-2 | . | . | TRBV7-2 | TGTGCCAGCAGCTTAGAACAAGGAGCTAACTATGGCTACACCTTC | CASSLEQGANYGYTF
TRBJ2-3 | . | . | TRBV5-1 | TGCGCCAGCAGCTTGGTCCTGCCAGATACGCAGTATTTT | CASSLVLPDTQYF
TRBJ1-1 | . | . | TRBV5-8 | TGTGCCAGCAGCTTGAGGGCGGGCAGCCCGAACACTGAAGCTTTCTTT | CASSLRAGSPNTEAFF
TRBJ1-2 | . | . | TRBV5-1 | TGCGCCAGCAGCCTTGTAGACAGATATGGCTACACCTTC | CASSLVDRYGYTF
TRBJ1-2 | . | . | TRBV28 | TGTGCCAGCAGCAATCCAGAAAACTATGGCTACACCTTC | CASSNPENYGYTF
TRBJ1-2 | TRBD1 | . | TRBV15 | TGTGCCACCAGCGTAAGGACGACAGGGGTTGGCTACACCTTC | CATSVRTTGVGYTF
TRBJ1-1 | TRBD1 | . | TRBV7-2 | TGTGCCAGCAGCCCCGCAGGGGGGCGGCACACTGAAGCTTTCTTT | CASSPAGGRHTEAFF
TRBJ2-2 | . | . | TRBV28 | TGTGCCAGCAGTTTACCCCCAGGGCACAGCGGGGAGCTGTTTTTT | CASSLPPGHSGELFF
TRBJ1-2 | . | . | TRBV7-3 | TGTGCCAGCAGCTACGGAACATACTATGGCTACACCTTC | CASSYGTYYGYTF
TRBJ1-2 | TRBD1 | once | TRBV28 | TGTGCCAGCCTCGGGGGACAGGGGGCGTGGGGCTACACCTTC | CASLGGQGAWGYTF
TRBJ2-3 | . | . | TRBV27 | TGTGCCAGCAGTTTAATTGCGACAGATACGCAGTATTTT | CASSLIATDTQYF
TRBJ2-3 | TRBD2 | . | TRBV28 | TGTGCCAGCAGTTCGCCAAGACTAGCCCGTTTAGATACGCAGTATTTT | CASSSPRLARLDTQYF
TRBJ2-5 | . | . | TRBV5-1 | TGCGCCAGCAGCTGGGGTTTGGGCAGGGGAGAGACCCAGTACTTC | CASSWGLGRGETQYF
TRBJ2-7 | TRBD1 | . | TRBV4-2 | TGTGCCAGCAGCCAAGGACAGGGGATCTCCTACGAGCAGTACTTC | CASSQGQGISYEQYF
TRBJ2-5 | . | . | TRBV2 | TGTGCCAGCAATGTCCGGGCCGACGAGACCCAGTACTTC | CASNVRADETQYF